These T cell receptor beta chains were read from a single sample in a study of neurological immune-mediated disorders. TCRdb re-derived calls from the 5' RACE reads in MiXCR, one entry per CDR3 protein. The table records approximately 30,000 distinct CDR3 sequences, roughly 21% of them present only once. Sequencing was performed on PBMCs. Source of these receptors: a woman aged 55-70 years in good health. Each CDR3 is given with its conserved first and last residue. Each record gives: CDR3 protein, V gene, J gene, clone size. A clone size is listed for some rows: how often the clone was seen (once, few, many), or a class if it is expanded.

CASSLTGLVGELFF	TRBV7-3	TRBJ2-2	NA
CASSPFGGSTDTQYF	TRBV10-2	TRBJ2-3	many
CATSRVPGGGQETQYF	TRBV15	TRBJ2-5	many
CASSLGFGNSYEQYF	TRBV7-2	TRBJ2-7	many
CASRSGINQPQHF	TRBV28	TRBJ1-5	many
CASSRRGLAGANTGELFF	TRBV14	TRBJ2-2	many
CAGQGQGNTGELFF	TRBV28	TRBJ2-2	many
CASSLGRGPVDEQYF	TRBV5-1	TRBJ2-7	NA
CALGQPGTPLHF	TRBV30	TRBJ1-6	many
CASSARGNAAKNIQYF	TRBV7-2	TRBJ2-4	many
CASSLGQGDEKLFF	TRBV5-1	TRBJ1-4	many
CASSLWWGQETQYF	TRBV5-1	TRBJ2-5	many
CASSSGGPYEQYF	TRBV9	TRBJ2-7	few
CASSEALREQYF	TRBV2	TRBJ2-7	many
CASSQARWGASSYNEQFF	TRBV4-3	TRBJ2-1	NA
CASSPGELREQYF	TRBV14	TRBJ2-7	many
CASRNSYEKLFF	TRBV5-1	TRBJ1-4	NA
CASSLDRGTNEKLFF	TRBV5-5	TRBJ1-4	many